These T cell receptor beta chains were read from a single sample in a study of cytomegalovirus exposure and HLA in healthy donors. The assay was immunoSEQ multiplex PCR, and TCRdb's table has in-frame clones only and misses some. Here the sample spans approximately 100,000 clones, under 85% being singletons. Sequenced sample: PBMCs. Receptors were obtained from a woman in her thirties or forties in good health and CMV-seronegative. Each CDR3 is given with its conserved first and last residue. Each record gives: V gene, J gene, clone size, D gene, CDR3 DNA, CDR3 protein. D genes are given only for firm matches. The size field is filled for only some rows; it gives once, few, many or a size class.

V gene: TRBV7-3
J gene: TRBJ2-3
clone size: NA
D gene: TRBD2
CDR3 DNA: TGTGCCAGCAGCTTCGGACTAGCGGGCTACACAGATACGCAGTATTTT
CDR3 protein: CASSFGLAGYTDTQYF

V gene: TRBV19
J gene: TRBJ2-5
clone size: NA
D gene: TRBD1
CDR3 DNA: TGTGCCAGTAGTGCAGACAGGGATGGGTGGGAGACCCAGTACTTC
CDR3 protein: CASSADRDGWETQYF

V gene: TRBV7-8
J gene: TRBJ2-7
clone size: NA
D gene: TRBD2
CDR3 DNA: TGTGCCAGCACCAGCGGGAGGTTGGGACCCTACGAGCAGTACTTC
CDR3 protein: CASTSGRLGPYEQYF

V gene: TRBV19
J gene: TRBJ1-1
clone size: NA
D gene: NA
CDR3 DNA: TGTGCCAGTAGTAGACCGGGGGGGAGGACTGAAGCTTTCTTT
CDR3 protein: CASSRPGGRTEAFF

V gene: TRBV27
J gene: TRBJ2-7
clone size: NA
D gene: TRBD2
CDR3 DNA: TGTGCCAGCAGCTCCCGACTAGCCCTCGGAGAATACTTC
CDR3 protein: CASSSRLALGEYF

V gene: TRBV27
J gene: TRBJ2-1
clone size: NA
D gene: TRBD2
CDR3 DNA: TGTGCCAGCAGTTTATGGGGACTAGCGGGGGGTGAGCAGTTCTTC
CDR3 protein: CASSLWGLAGGEQFF

V gene: TRBV6-5
J gene: TRBJ2-3
clone size: NA
D gene: TRBD2
CDR3 DNA: TGTGCCAGCATCGCACCGGGACTAGCAGGAGATACGCAGTATTTT
CDR3 protein: CASIAPGLAGDTQYF

V gene: TRBV5-4
J gene: TRBJ2-5
clone size: NA
D gene: TRBD1
CDR3 DNA: TGTGCCAGCAGCCAAGGGACAGGGGAGATAGAGACCCAGTACTTC
CDR3 protein: CASSQGTGEIETQYF

V gene: TRBV6-5
J gene: TRBJ2-1
clone size: NA
D gene: TRBD2
CDR3 DNA: TGTGCCAGCAGCACCGGGGGGGGGCCTCAAAGTGAGCAGTTCTTC
CDR3 protein: CASSTGGGPQSEQFF

V gene: TRBV27
J gene: TRBJ1-6
clone size: NA
D gene: NA
CDR3 DNA: TGTGCCAGCAGTTTATTGGGGGCCCGATATAATTCACCCCTCCACTTT
CDR3 protein: CASSLLGARYNSPLHF

V gene: TRBV7-3
J gene: TRBJ2-2
clone size: NA
D gene: NA
CDR3 DNA: TGTGCCAGCAGCTCCAGGACCGGGGAGCTGTTTTTT
CDR3 protein: CASSSRTGELFF

V gene: TRBV7-9
J gene: TRBJ2-5
clone size: NA
D gene: TRBD1
CDR3 DNA: TGTTCCAGCAGCTTAGCACGTTTCGGGACAGGCCAAGAGACCCAGTACTTC
CDR3 protein: CSSSLARFGTGQETQYF

V gene: TRBV19
J gene: TRBJ2-5
clone size: NA
D gene: NA
CDR3 DNA: TGTGCCAGTAGTATAGAGTCAGGGTATTTGGAGACCCAGTACTTC
CDR3 protein: CASSIESGYLETQYF

V gene: TRBV6-1
J gene: TRBJ1-2
clone size: NA
D gene: NA
CDR3 DNA: TGTGCCAGCAGTGAAGGAGACACCTATGGCTACACCTTC
CDR3 protein: CASSEGDTYGYTF

V gene: TRBV7-3
J gene: TRBJ2-6
clone size: NA
D gene: TRBD1
CDR3 DNA: TGTGCCAGCAGCTCATCCGGGACAGGTATTGGGGCCAACGTCCTGACTTTC
CDR3 protein: CASSSSGTGIGANVLTF

V gene: TRBV10-3
J gene: TRBJ2-3
clone size: NA
D gene: NA
CDR3 DNA: TGTGCCATCAGTGAGTGGGCAGGGACAGATACGCAGTATTTT
CDR3 protein: CAISEWAGTDTQYF

V gene: TRBV7-3
J gene: TRBJ2-5
clone size: NA
D gene: TRBD1
CDR3 DNA: TGTGCCAGCAGCGCGGGACAGGGGGTTCAAGAGACCCAGTACTTC
CDR3 protein: CASSAGQGVQETQYF

V gene: TRBV29-1
J gene: TRBJ1-2
clone size: NA
D gene: NA
CDR3 DNA: TGCAGCGTTGAGGCGGTGGGGAGCGGCTATGGCTACACCTTC
CDR3 protein: CSVEAVGSGYGYTF

V gene: TRBV19
J gene: TRBJ2-2
clone size: NA
D gene: TRBD2
CDR3 DNA: TGTGCCAGTAGTATAACGAGCGGGAGTGGTACCGGGGAGCTGTTTTTT
CDR3 protein: CASSITSGSGTGELFF

V gene: TRBV19
J gene: TRBJ1-5
clone size: NA
D gene: NA
CDR3 DNA: TGTGCCAGTAGTATAGAGCGGAATCAGCCCCAGCATTTT
CDR3 protein: CASSIERNQPQHF

V gene: TRBV5-1
J gene: TRBJ2-7
clone size: few
D gene: TRBD2
CDR3 DNA: TGCGCCAGCAGCGGGGGGACAATACTAGCGGGGCGAAGCGAGCAGTACTTC
CDR3 protein: CASSGGTILAGRSEQYF

V gene: TRBV4-1
J gene: TRBJ2-7
clone size: NA
D gene: TRBD2
CDR3 DNA: TGCGCCAGCAGCCAAGATCCGGGGCTAGCGGTCTACGAGCAGTACTTC
CDR3 protein: CASSQDPGLAVYEQYF

V gene: TRBV19
J gene: TRBJ1-4
clone size: once
D gene: NA
CDR3 DNA: TGTGCCAGTAGTAAAGAGAGGAATAAACTGTTTTTT
CDR3 protein: CASSKERNKLFF

V gene: TRBV7-9
J gene: TRBJ2-1
clone size: NA
D gene: TRBD2
CDR3 DNA: TGTGCCAGCAGCCCCATAGCGGGACTCCTCAATGAGCAGTTCTTC
CDR3 protein: CASSPIAGLLNEQFF

V gene: TRBV18
J gene: TRBJ2-1
clone size: NA
D gene: TRBD2
CDR3 DNA: TGTGCCAGCTCGCGGACTAGCGGCTTGTACAATGAGCAGTTCTTC
CDR3 protein: CASSRTSGLYNEQFF

V gene: TRBV29-1
J gene: TRBJ2-7
clone size: NA
D gene: NA
CDR3 DNA: TGCAGCGTTGACTTATCGGGCTACGAGCAGTACTTC
CDR3 protein: CSVDLSGYEQYF